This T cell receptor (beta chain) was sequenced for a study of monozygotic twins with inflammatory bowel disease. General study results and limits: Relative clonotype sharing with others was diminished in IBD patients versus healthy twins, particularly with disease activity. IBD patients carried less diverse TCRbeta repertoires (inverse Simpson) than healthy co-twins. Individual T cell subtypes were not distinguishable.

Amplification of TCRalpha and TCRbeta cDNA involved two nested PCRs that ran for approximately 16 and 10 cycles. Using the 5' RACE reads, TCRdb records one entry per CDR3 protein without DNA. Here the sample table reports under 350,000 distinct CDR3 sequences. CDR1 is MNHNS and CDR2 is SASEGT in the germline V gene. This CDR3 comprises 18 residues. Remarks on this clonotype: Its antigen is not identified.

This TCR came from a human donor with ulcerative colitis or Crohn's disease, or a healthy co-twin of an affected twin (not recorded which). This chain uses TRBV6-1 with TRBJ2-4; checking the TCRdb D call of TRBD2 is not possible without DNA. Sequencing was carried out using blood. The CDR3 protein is CASTRTSGVLLAKNIQYF.